This T cell receptor (beta chain) was documented in a study of cytomegalovirus exposure and HLA in healthy donors. Primers included in the PCR were 60 Vbeta and 13 Jbeta primers. Profiled with immunoSEQ multiplex PCR; TCRdb holds only in-frame clones, not every one. Its table records 200,000 or so clones. CDR1 SGHRS and CDR2 YFSETQ come from the germline V gene. V was clipped by 0 bases and J by 2 bases, with 6 bases between them. The CDR3 runs 14 residues. The sequence came from a girl between 2 and 10 years old in good health and CMV-seropositive. The sequenced sample was PBMCs. The J gene is TRBJ2-1, the V gene TRBV5-1; possibly TRBD1 for D (5 bases). The CDR3 loop is CASSLVGAYNEQFF. The CDR3 DNA sequence: TGCGCCAGCAGCTTGGTAGGGGCCTACAATGAGCAGTTCTTC. Filled out from reference TRBV5-1 and TRBJ2-1, the complete variable domain reads KAGVTQTPRYLIKTRGQQVTLSCSPISGHRSVSWYQQTPGQGLQFLFEYFSETQRNKGNFPGRFSGRQFSNSRSEMNVSTLELGDSALYLCASSLVGAYNEQFFGPGTRLTVL.